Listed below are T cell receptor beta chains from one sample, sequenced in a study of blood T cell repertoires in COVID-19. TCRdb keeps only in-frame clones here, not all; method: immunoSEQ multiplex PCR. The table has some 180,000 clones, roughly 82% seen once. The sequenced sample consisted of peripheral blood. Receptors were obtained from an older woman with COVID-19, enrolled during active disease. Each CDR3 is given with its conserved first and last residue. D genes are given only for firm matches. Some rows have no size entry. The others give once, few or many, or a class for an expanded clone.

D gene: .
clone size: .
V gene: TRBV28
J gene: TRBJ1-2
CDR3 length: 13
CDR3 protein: CASSLSRGGGYTF
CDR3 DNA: TGTGCCAGCAGTTTGAGCCGGGGGGGCGGCTACACCTTC

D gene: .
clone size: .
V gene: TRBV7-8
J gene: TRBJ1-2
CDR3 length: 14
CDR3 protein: CASSLVDSNYGYTF
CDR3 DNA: TGTGCCAGCAGCTTAGTAGACTCTAACTATGGCTACACCTTC

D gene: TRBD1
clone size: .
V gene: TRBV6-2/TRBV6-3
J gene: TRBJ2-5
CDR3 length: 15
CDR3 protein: CASSDLRTGGETQYF
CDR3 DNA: TGTGCCAGCAGCGACCTTAGGACAGGGGGAGAGACCCAGTACTTC

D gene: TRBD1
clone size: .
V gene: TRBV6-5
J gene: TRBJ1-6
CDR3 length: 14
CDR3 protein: CASSQDRGVSPLHF
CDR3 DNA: TGTGCCAGCAGTCAGGACAGGGGAGTTTCACCCCTCCACTTT

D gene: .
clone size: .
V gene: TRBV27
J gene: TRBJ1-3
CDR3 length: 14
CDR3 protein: CASSLFGPGNTIYF
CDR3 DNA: TGTGCCAGCAGTTTATTTGGGCCCGGAAACACCATATATTTT

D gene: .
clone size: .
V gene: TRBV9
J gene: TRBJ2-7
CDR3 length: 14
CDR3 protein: CASSVGGGTYEQYF
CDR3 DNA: TGTGCCAGCAGCGTAGGTGGCGGGACCTACGAGCAGTACTTC

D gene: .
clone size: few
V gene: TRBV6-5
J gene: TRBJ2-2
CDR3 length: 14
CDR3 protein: CASSQGLYTGELFF
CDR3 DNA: TGTGCCAGTTCACAGGGATTGTACACCGGGGAGCTGTTTTTT

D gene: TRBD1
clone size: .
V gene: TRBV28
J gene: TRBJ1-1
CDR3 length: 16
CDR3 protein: CATFLGTGCGNTEAFF
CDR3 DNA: TGTGCCACCTTCTTGGGGACAGGGTGTGGGAACACTGAAGCTTTCTTT

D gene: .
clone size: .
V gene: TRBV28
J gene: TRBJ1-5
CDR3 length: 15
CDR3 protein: CASSLPGQRGQPQHF
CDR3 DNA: TGTGCCAGCAGTTTACCAGGACAGCGGGGTCAGCCCCAGCATTTT

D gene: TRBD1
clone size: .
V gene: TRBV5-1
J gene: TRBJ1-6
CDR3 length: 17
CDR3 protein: CASADRGSGSYNSPLHF
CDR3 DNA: TGCGCCAGCGCAGACAGGGGAAGTGGCTCCTATAATTCACCCCTCCACTTT

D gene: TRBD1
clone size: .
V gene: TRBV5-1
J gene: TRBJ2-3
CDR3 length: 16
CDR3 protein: CASSLAGDRGTDTQYF
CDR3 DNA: TGCGCCAGCAGCTTGGCCGGGGACAGGGGTACAGATACGCAGTATTTT

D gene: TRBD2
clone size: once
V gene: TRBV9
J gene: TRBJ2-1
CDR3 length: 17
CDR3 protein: CASSGILATSSYNEQFF
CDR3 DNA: TGTGCCAGCAGCGGGATACTAGCGACAAGCTCCTACAATGAGCAGTTCTTC

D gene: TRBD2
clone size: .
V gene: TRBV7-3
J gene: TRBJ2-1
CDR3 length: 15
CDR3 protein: CASSQGLAGAGEQFF
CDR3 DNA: TGTGCCAGCAGCCAAGGACTAGCGGGAGCGGGAGAGCAGTTCTTC

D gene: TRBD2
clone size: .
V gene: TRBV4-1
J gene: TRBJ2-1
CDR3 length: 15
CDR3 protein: CASSQEETSRNEQFF
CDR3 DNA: TGCGCCAGCAGCCAAGAAGAGACTAGCCGCAATGAGCAGTTCTTC

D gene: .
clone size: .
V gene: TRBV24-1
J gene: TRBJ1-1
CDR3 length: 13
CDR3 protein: CATSDPYGQEAFF
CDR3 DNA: TGTGCCACCAGTGACCCCTACGGACAGGAAGCTTTCTTT

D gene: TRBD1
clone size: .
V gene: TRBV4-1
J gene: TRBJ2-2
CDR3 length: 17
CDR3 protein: CASSQDGTGGSTGELFF
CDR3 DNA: TGCGCCAGCAGCCAAGATGGGACAGGGGGCAGCACCGGGGAGCTGTTTTTT

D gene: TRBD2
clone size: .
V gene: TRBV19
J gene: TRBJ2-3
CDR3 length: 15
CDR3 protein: CASSMGAGEADTQYF
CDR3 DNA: TGTGCCAGTAGTATGGGAGCGGGGGAGGCAGATACGCAGTATTTT

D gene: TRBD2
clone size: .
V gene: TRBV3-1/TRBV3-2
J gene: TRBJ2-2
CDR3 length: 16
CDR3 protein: CASRGLAGGPFRELFF
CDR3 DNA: TGTGCCAGCAGGGGACTAGCGGGAGGGCCGTTTCGGGAGCTGTTTTTT

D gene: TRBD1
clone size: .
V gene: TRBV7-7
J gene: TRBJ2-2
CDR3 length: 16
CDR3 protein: CASSNRQGAGTGELFF
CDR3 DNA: TGTGCTAGCAGCAACCGACAGGGGGCTGGTACCGGGGAGCTGTTTTTT

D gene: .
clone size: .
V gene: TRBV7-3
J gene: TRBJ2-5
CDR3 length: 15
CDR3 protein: CASSIVHEQQETQYF
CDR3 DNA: TGTGCCAGCAGCATCGTACACGAACAACAAGAGACCCAGTACTTC

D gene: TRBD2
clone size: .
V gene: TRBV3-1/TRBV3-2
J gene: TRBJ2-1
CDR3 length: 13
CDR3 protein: CASSRRGGLEQFF
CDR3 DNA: TGTGCCAGCAGCCGGCGGGGGGGGCTTGAGCAGTTCTTC

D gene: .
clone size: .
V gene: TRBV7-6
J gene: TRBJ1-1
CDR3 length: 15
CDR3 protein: CASSSDGQVNTEAFF
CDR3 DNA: TGTGCCAGCAGCTCGGATGGGCAGGTGAACACTGAAGCTTTCTTT